The sequence of this T cell receptor (beta chain) was determined in a study of CD8 T cells in Susac syndrome. Germline V gives CDR1 SGHTA, CDR2 FQGNSA. CDR3 length: 18 residues. V shed 6 bases, J shed 1 base, and the junction held 6 bases outside the gene matches. The authors reverse transcribed roughly 0.5 to 1 ug RNA with random hexamers. Multiplex immunoSEQ PCR targeted 54 Vbeta and 13 Jbeta TCR beta segments. TCRdb reprocessed the immunoSEQ multiplex PCR reads with MiXCR, giving one entry per CDR3 protein. The table shows approximately 300,000 distinct CDR3 sequences, with about 91% occurring only once. Treatment-naive patients with stable or active relapsing-remitting disease were the multiple sclerosis controls.

This TCR was recovered from a human donor with multiple sclerosis. This rearrangement joins TRBV7-2 to TRBJ2-1, with 16 bases fitting TRBD2. The source material was CD8+ T cells from PBMCs. The CDR3 nucleotides are TGTGCCAGCAGTCCCGGGACTAGCGGGGGGGCGTCCTACAATGAGCAGTTCTTC. Amino acids: CASSPGTSGGASYNEQFF.